The sequence of this T cell receptor beta chain was determined in a study of blood T cell repertoires in COVID-19 (dated by TCRdb to about 2020). At the level of the whole study: Samples covering the acute and convalescent phases of COVID-19 were provided by collaborators in the United States, Italy and Spain. The prospective study material was composed of cDNA or gDNA derived from T cells, B-cell-depleted T cells, or PBMCs. Deeply sampled blood TCRbeta repertoires from subjects exposed to, actively infected with, or recovered from COVID-19 were included in the dataset. The repertoires were released in a freely available public database meant as a resource for research on the immune response to SARS-CoV-2. The samples were drawn from two sources: the first 160 participants of the ongoing ImmuneRACE study, and 1,000 to 1,500 subjects contributed by 6 global collaborators. Nearly every sample came with metadata listing a de-identified subject ID, COVID-19 status, age in years and sex. Where available, HLA class I and class II types were taken from metadata supplied by the sample provider and were not determined by assay-based typing. Points the paper makes about the study in general: The quantity of clinical and demographic metadata differed by source and by participant and was supplied without curation.

Whole blood was collected in K2EDTA tubes by collaborating institutions according to the institutions' own protocols. For TCRbeta analysis, collaborators shipped samples as frozen whole blood, isolated PBMCs, or DNA extracted from either of those sample types. Trimming costs V 4 bases and J 4 bases, and their ends lie 20 bases apart. The CDR3 contains 17 residues, cysteine and phenylalanine counted. Only the CDR3 part of the read is kept: 51 bases, read in frame from the first base. The germline V gene (reference sequence) yields SEHNR for CDR1 and FQNEAQ for CDR2. With regard to this clone: The antigen it binds to is not known. The input lacks base qualities; no much larger clone sits a single base away.

TCRbeta CDR3 regions were amplified from genomic DNA by means of the immunoSEQ Assay, a bias-controlled multiplex PCR. For the original study's pipeline: The number of nucleated cells in each sample was estimated from the amplification of reference gene primers within the assay. To quantify the absolute abundance of each unique TCRbeta CDR3 rearrangement, sequence reads were collapsed and filtered. For each sample, productive Simpson clonality was calculated by taking the square root of Simpson's diversity index across productive rearrangements. TCRdb mirrors the immuneACCESS table, restricted to in-frame sequences. Some clones are absent from its copies; in checked studies, under half trace to an unresolved V gene, and the reason for the others is unknown. V and J calls and clone size are as listed in that table; D and trimming were resolved from the DNA. Recorded for this sample are approximately 260,000 clones; around 87% of them occurred a single time. The ten largest clones capture 3.6% of the sample.

This receptor was identified in a young man with active or convalescent COVID-19. This receptor chain uses TRBV7-9 and TRBJ1-5; perhaps TRBD1 is the D gene, with 5 bases matching. The sequenced sample was peripheral blood. The nucleotide sequence reads as follows: TGTGCCAGCAGCTCCGCTCGGGCAGGGATGGTTAATCAGCCCCAGCATTTT. The translation is CASSSARAGMVNQPQHF.